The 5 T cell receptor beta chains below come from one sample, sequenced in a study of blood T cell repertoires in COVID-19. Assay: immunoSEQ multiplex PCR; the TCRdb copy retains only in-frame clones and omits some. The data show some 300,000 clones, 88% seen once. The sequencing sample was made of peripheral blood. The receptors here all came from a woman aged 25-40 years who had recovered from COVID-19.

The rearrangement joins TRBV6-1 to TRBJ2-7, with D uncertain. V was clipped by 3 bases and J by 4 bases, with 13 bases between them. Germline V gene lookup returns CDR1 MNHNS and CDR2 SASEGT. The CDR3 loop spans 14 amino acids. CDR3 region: CASSDVFRSYEQYF. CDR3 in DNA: TGTGCCAGCAGTGATGTATTCAGGTCATACGAGCAGTACTTC.

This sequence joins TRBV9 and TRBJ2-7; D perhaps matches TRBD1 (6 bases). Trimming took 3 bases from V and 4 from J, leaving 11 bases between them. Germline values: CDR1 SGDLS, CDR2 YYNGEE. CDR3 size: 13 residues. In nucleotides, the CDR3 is TGTGCCAGCAGCGCCGGGGACACGTACGAGCAGTACTTC. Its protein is CASSAGDTYEQYF.

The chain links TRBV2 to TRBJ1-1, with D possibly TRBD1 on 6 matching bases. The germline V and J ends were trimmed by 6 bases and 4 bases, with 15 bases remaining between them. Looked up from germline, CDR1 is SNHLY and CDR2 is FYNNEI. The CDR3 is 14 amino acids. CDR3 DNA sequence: TGTGCCAGCAGACTTTCAGGGGTTGGCACTGAAGCTTTCTTT. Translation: CASRLSGVGTEAFF.

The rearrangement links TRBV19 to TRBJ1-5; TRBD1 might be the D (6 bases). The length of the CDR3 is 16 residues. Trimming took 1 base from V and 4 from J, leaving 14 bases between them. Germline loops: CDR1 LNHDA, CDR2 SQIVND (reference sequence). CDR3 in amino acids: CASSIAGGAFNQPQHF. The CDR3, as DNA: TGTGCCAGTAGTATAGCGGGGGGCGCATTTAATCAGCCCCAGCATTTT.

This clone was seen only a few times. CDR3 bases: TGTGCCAGCAGCCAGGACAGACTACCTAATCAGCCCCAGCATTTT. Amino acids: CASSQDRLPNQPQHF. This rearrangement joins TRBV4-2 to TRBJ1-5; perhaps TRBD1 as D (6 bases). Trimming removed 3 bases at V and 4 bases at J, with 13 bases between. This CDR3 is 15 amino acids long. The germline CDR1 and CDR2 sequences are LGHNA and YNFKEQ.